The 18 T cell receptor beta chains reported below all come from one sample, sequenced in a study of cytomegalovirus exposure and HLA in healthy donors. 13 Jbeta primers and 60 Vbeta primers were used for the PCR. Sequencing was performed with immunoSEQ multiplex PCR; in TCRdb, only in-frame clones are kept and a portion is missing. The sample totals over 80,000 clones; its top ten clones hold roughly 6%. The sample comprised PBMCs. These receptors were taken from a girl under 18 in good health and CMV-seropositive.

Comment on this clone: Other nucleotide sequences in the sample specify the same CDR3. CDR3 region: CASSSGDYGYTF. The DNA for the CDR3 is TGTGCCAGCAGTTCAGGGGACTATGGCTACACCTTC. This chain uses TRBV28 with TRBJ1-2; possible D gene TRBD1, 6 bases. CDR1 and CDR2 from the germline V gene are MDHEN and SYDVKM. V lost 4 bases and J 3 bases, leaving 6 bases between the germline ends. The CDR3 sequence is 12 residues long.

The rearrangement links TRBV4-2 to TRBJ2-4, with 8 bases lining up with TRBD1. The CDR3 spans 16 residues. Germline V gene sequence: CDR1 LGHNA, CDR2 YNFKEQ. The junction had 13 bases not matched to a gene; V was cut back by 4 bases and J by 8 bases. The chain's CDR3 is CASSPFSGGPRDIQYF. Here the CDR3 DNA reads TGTGCCAGCAGCCCCTTCTCAGGGGGCCCAAGGGACATTCAGTACTTC.

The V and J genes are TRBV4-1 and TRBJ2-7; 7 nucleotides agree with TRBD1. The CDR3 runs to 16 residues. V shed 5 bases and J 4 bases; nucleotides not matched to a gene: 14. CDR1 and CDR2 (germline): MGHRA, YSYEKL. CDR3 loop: CASSRTGQAGEYEQYF. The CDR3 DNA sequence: TGCGCCAGCAGCAGAACCGGACAGGCGGGTGAATACGAGCAGTACTTC.

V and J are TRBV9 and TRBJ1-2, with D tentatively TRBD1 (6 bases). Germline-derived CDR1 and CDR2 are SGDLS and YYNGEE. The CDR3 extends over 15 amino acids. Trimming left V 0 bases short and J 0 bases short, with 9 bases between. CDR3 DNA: TGTGCCAGCAGCGTAGGGGACAAACCTAACTATGGCTACACCTTC. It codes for CASSVGDKPNYGYTF.

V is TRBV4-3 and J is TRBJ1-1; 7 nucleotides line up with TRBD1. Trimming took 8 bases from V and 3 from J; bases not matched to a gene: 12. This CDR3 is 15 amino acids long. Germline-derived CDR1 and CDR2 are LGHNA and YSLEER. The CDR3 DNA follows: TGCGCCAGCCGAGGTCGGGGACAGTGGTACACTGAAGCTTTCTTT. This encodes CASRGRGQWYTEAFF.

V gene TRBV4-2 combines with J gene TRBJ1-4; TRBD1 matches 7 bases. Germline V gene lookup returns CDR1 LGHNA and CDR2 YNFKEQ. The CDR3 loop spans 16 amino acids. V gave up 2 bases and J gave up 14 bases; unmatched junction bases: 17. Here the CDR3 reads CASSQRTIGQVGSLFF. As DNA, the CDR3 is TGTGCCAGCAGCCAAAGAACGATTGGACAGGTTGGAAGTCTGTTTTTT.

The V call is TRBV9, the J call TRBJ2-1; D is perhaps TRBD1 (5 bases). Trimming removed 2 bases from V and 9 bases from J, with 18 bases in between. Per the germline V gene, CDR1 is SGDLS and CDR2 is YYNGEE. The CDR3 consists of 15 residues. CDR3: CASSVQGRHTVEQFF. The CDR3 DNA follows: TGTGCCAGCAGCGTTCAGGGAAGGCACACGGTTGAGCAGTTCTTC. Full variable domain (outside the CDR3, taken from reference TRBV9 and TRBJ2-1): DSGVTQTPKHLITATGQRVTLRCSPRSGDLSVYWYQQSLDQGLQFLIQYYNGEERAKGNILERFSAQQFPDLHSELNLSSLELGDSALYFCASSVQGRHTVEQFFGPGTRLTVL.

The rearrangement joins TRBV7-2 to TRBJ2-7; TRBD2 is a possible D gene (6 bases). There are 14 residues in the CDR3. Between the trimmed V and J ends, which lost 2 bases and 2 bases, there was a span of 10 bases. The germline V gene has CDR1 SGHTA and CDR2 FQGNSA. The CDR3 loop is CASSLPGVAYEQYF. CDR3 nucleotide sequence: TGTGCCAGCAGCTTACCGGGAGTGGCCTACGAGCAGTACTTC.

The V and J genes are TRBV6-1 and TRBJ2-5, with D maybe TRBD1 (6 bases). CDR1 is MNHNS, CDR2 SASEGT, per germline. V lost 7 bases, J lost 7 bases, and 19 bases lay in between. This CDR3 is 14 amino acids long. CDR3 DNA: TGTGCCAGCACCTACCTGAGACAGGCTGGGACCCAGTACTTC. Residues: CASTYLRQAGTQYF.

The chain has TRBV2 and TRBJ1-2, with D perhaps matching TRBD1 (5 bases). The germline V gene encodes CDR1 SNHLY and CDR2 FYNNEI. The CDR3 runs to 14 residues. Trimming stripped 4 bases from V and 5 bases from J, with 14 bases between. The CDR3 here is CASSVRTTSYGYTF. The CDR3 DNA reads TGTGCCAGCAGTGTGAGGACAACGAGTTATGGCTACACCTTC.

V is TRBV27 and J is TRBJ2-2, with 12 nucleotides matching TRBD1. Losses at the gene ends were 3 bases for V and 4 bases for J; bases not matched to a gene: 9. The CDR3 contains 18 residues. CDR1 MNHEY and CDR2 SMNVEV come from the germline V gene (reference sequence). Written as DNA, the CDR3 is TGTGCCAGCAGTTTTTATGTGGGACAGGGGGCTAGCACCGGGGAGCTGTTTTTT. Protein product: CASSFYVGQGASTGELFF.

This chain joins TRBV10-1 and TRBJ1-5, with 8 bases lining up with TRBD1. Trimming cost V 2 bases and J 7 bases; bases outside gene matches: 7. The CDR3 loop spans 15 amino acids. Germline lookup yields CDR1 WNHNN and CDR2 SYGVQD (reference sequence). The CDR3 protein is CASSENSGGRQPQHF. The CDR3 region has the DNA TGCGCCAGCAGTGAGAACTCAGGGGGCCGGCAGCCCCAGCATTTT.

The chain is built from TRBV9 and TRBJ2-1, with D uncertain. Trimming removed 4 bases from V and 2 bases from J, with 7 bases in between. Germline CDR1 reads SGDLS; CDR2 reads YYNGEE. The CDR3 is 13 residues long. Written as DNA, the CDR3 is TGTGCCAGCAGCTCCCAGACCTACAATGAGCAGTTCTTC. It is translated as CASSSQTYNEQFF.

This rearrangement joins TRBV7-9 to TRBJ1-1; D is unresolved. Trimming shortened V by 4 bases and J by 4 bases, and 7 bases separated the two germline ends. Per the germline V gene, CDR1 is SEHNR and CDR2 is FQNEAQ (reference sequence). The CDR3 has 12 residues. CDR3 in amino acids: CASSSLLTEAFF. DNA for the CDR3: TGTGCCAGCAGCTCCCTACTCACTGAAGCTTTCTTT.

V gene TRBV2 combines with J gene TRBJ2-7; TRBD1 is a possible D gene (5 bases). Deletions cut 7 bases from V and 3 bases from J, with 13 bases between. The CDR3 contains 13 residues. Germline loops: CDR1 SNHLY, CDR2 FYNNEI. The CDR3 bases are TGTGCCAGCACCAGGGAATACCACTACGAGCAGTACGTC. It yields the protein CASTREYHYEQYV.

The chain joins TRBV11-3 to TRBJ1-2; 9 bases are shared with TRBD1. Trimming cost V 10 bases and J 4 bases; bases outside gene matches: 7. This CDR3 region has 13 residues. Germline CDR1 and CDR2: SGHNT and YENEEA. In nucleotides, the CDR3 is TGTGCCACCTCGGACAGGGGCCTCTATGGCTACACCTTC. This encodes CATSDRGLYGYTF.

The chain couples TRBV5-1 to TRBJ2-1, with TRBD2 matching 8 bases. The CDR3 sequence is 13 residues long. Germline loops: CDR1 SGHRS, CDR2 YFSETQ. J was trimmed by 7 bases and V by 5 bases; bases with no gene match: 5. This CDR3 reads CASRGLVGNEQFF. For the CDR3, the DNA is TGCGCCAGCAGGGGACTAGTCGGGAATGAGCAGTTCTTC.

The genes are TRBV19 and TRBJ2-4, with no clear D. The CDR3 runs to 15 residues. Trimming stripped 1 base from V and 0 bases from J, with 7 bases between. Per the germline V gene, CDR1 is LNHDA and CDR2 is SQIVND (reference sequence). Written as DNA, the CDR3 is TGTGCCAGTAGTATAGGCCACATAGCCAAAAACATTCAGTACTTC. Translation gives CASSIGHIAKNIQYF.